The sequence of this TCR beta chain was determined in a study of Graves' ophthalmopathy and Graves' hyperthyroidism. Hyperthyroidism patients were newly diagnosed, under 2 months' duration, aged 18 to 65. As to this clonotype: Its antigen is not identified.

RNA transcripts provided the template for amplifying TCR beta CDR3 regions. HTBI primers served in a first-round RT-PCR, which a second-round multiplex PCR followed. TCRdb re-analysed the multiplex PCR reads in MiXCR, keeping a single row per CDR3 protein. The table includes around 1,000,000 distinct CDR3 sequences, about two fifths detected once. Germline-derived CDR1 and CDR2 are MNHEY and SVGAGI. The CDR3 is 17 amino acids. Trimming took 4 bases from V and 4 from J, leaving 22 bases between them. Study-wide results and limits: Blood also harbored most expanded thyroid clonotypes above 0.001 frequency. The model's ophthalmopathy progression predictions had around 67% sensitivity and less than 75% specificity.

The chain employs TRBV6-5 and TRBJ1-1; weak D call: TRBD1 (5 bases). This TCR was recovered from an adult man with Graves' hyperthyroidism. Sample: peripheral blood or thyroid tissue (not recorded which). DNA for the CDR3: TGTGCCAGCAGTTCCTCAGGGACTAGGGTGTTGAGCACTGAAGCTTTCTTT. Its protein is CASSSSGTRVLSTEAFF.